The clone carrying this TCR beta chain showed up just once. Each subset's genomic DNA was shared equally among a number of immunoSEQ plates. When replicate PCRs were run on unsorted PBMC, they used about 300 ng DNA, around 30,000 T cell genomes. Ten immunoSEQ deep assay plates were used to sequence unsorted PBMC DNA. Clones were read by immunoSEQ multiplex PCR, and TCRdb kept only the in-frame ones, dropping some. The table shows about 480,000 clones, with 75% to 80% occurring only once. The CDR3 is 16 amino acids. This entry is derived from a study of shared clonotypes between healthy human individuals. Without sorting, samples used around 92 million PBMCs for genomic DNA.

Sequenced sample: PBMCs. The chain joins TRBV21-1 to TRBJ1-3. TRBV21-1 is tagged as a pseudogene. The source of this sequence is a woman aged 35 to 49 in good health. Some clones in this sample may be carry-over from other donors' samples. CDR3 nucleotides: TGTGCCAGCAGCAAAGATTCGGAACTATCTGGAAACACCATATATTTT. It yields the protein CASSKDSELSGNTIYF.